Following are 19 T cell receptor beta chains from one sample sequenced in a study of T-cell reconstitution after alpha-beta-depleted transplantation in children. A TCRbeta library incorporating unique molecular identifiers was prepared. TCRdb re-called the PCR reads through MiXCR, storing one row per CDR3 protein. This repertoire shows around 700,000 distinct CDR3 sequences, around 13% found once; its top ten account for roughly 0.84%. Source: PBMCs, taken before TCRalphabeta/CD19-depleted stem cell transplant. These receptors came from a girl aged 2 to 10 with congenital amegakaryocytic thrombocytopenia, due to receive a stem cell transplant.

This clonotype was detected only a few times. J is TRBJ1-4 and V is TRBV5-1; 7 bases match TRBD1. CDR1 is SGHRS, CDR2 YFSETQ, per germline. V lost 2 bases to trimming and J lost 7 bases; unmatched junction nucleotides: 5. The CDR3 is 14 residues long. CDR3 region: CASSFQQGSEKLFF. The CDR3 DNA reads as TGCGCCAGCAGCTTTCAACAGGGGAGTGAAAAACTGTTTTTT. Supplemented by reference TRBV5-1 and TRBJ1-4, the full variable domain reads KAGVTQTPRYLIKTRGQQVTLSCSPISGHRSVSWYQQTPGQGLQFLFEYFSETQRNKGNFPGRFSGRQFSNSRSEMNVSTLELGDSALYLCASSFQQGSEKLFFGSGTQLSVL.

J is TRBJ2-3 and V is TRBV29-1, with 7 positions matching TRBD2. The CDR3 extends over 14 amino acids. Trimming cost V 4 bases and J 2 bases; bases outside gene matches: 6. Per germline, CDR1 SQVTM and CDR2 ANQGSEA. The CDR3 loop reads CSVVAAGPTDTQYF. The CDR3 bases are TGCAGCGTTGTTGCAGCGGGACCCACAGATACGCAGTATTTT.

Concerning this clonotype: A much larger clone is a single base away; this may be a read error. This CDR3 reads CASSLTTTNEKLSF. CDR3 DNA sequence: TGTGCCAGCAGCTTAACTACAACTAATGAAAAACTGTCTTTT. The chain is built from TRBV7-9 and TRBJ1-4; D is undetermined. Germline lookup yields CDR1 SEHNR and CDR2 FQNEAQ (reference sequence). The length of the CDR3 is 14 residues.

This clonotype was counted many times. The chain joins TRBV5-5 to TRBJ2-2; the D gene is possibly TRBD1 (6 bases). In germline, CDR1 is SGHKS, CDR2 YYEKEE (reference sequence). V was shortened by 3 bases and J by 1 base, with 13 bases between the two germline ends. The CDR3 consists of 16 residues. CDR3 protein: CASSSLTGQNTGELFF. The CDR3 region has the DNA TGTGCCAGCAGCTCTTTGACGGGACAGAACACCGGGGAGCTGTTTTTT.

Many counts were recorded for this clonotype. The chain recombines TRBV20-1 with TRBJ2-7; 7 nucleotides line up with TRBD1. Germline values: CDR1 DFQATT, CDR2 SNEGSKA (reference sequence). V lost 5 bases and J lost 1; bases outside the gene matches: 8. The CDR3 runs 14 residues. This CDR3 is CSAVRDRVSYEQYF. The CDR3 DNA is TGCAGTGCTGTCCGGGACAGAGTATCCTACGAGCAGTACTTC.

This clonotype showed up many times. This chain joins TRBV20-1 and TRBJ1-1, with a possible D match to TRBD1 (5 bases). The germline V gene has CDR1 DFQATT and CDR2 SNEGSKA (reference sequence). The CDR3 covers 12 residues. V was pared by 5 bases and J by 3 bases, with 10 bases between. The CDR3 reads CSAHGGDTEAFF. The CDR3 DNA reads as TGCAGTGCTCACGGAGGGGACACTGAAGCTTTCTTT.

In its sample, this clonotype was seen many times. The rearrangement uses TRBV7-9 and TRBJ2-5; the D is unclear. CDR1 is SEHNR and CDR2 is FQNEAQ in the germline V gene (reference sequence). V lost 7 bases and J lost 5, with 17 bases in between. The CDR3 is made up of 14 amino acids. This chain's CDR3 is CASKHIESVETQYF. In DNA form, the CDR3 reads TGTGCCAGCAAGCACATCGAATCGGTGGAGACCCAGTACTTC.

CDR3: CASSFPGLAGVNEQYF. CDR3 nucleotide sequence: TGTGCCAGCAGCTTTCCGGGACTAGCGGGAGTTAACGAGCAGTACTTC. V usage is TRBV11-2 and J usage is TRBJ2-7; 14 bases map to TRBD2. This CDR3 has 16 amino acids. Germline lookup yields CDR1 SGHAT and CDR2 FQNNGV. V lost 3 bases to trimming and J lost 5 bases; unmatched junction nucleotides: 6.

This clonotype showed up many times. The rearrangement uses TRBV20-1 and TRBJ2-7; D possibly corresponds to TRBD2 (5 bases). The V gene's germline CDR1 is DFQATT and CDR2 SNEGSKA (reference sequence). The ends were cut back, 6 bases at V and 0 bases at J, with 24 bases in the middle. The CDR3 loop spans 17 amino acids. CDR3 region: CSARGALFGVVSYEQYF. The CDR3, as DNA: TGCAGTGCCCGGGGTGCCCTTTTTGGGGTAGTCTCCTACGAGCAGTACTTC.

V gene TRBV20-1 combines with J gene TRBJ2-5, with D tentatively TRBD1 (6 bases). The CDR3 totals 13 residues. V lost 2 bases and J lost 5, with 12 bases in between. Per the germline V gene, CDR1 is DFQATT and CDR2 is SNEGSKA (reference sequence). CDR3 region: CSARTGFGETQYF. The CDR3 DNA reads TGCAGTGCTAGAACAGGGTTTGGGGAGACCCAGTACTTC.

This clonotype was recorded many times. This rearrangement joins TRBV12-3 or TRBV12-4 to TRBJ2-2; D is possibly TRBD1 (6 bases). The CDR3 runs 14 residues. Trimming took 3 bases from V and 5 from J, leaving 10 bases between them. The CDR3 region is CASSFRGGTGELFF. The CDR3 DNA is TGTGCCAGCAGTTTCAGGGGCGGAACCGGGGAGCTGTTTTTT.

This chain uses TRBV15 with TRBJ1-2; 7 positions agree with TRBD1. V was clipped by 3 bases and J by 0 bases; unmatched bases: 7. Germline-derived CDR1 and CDR2 are LNHNV and YYDKDF (reference sequence). There are 16 residues in the CDR3. The CDR3 coding sequence is TGTGCCACCAGCAGCGCGCAGGGGGGAGCTAACTATGGCTACACCTTC. Residues: CATSSAQGGANYGYTF.

This clonotype came up a few times. The chain recombines TRBV30 with TRBJ1-5, with unresolved D. Between the trimmed V and J ends, which lost 1 base and 5 bases, there was a span of 9 bases. Germline assignment: CDR1 GTSNPN and CDR2 SVGIG (reference sequence). The CDR3 is 13 residues long. The CDR3 sequence: CAWSDLIDQPQHF. As DNA, the CDR3 is TGTGCCTGGAGTGACCTCATAGATCAGCCCCAGCATTTT.

This chain uses TRBV20-1 with TRBJ2-1; 8 bases agree with TRBD1. V was pared by 5 bases and J by 8 bases, with 14 bases of the junction left unmatched. The CDR3 is made up of 15 amino acids. Germline CDR1 reads DFQATT; CDR2 reads SNEGSKA (reference sequence). Here the CDR3 DNA reads TGCAGTGCTCGATCCGGACAGGGAGTAGGTGATGAGCAGTTCTTC. This translates into CSARSGQGVGDEQFF.

This clonotype was detected only a few times. The chain joins TRBV5-1 to TRBJ2-1, with 7 bases matching TRBD2. Germline CDR1 and CDR2: SGHRS and YFSETQ. This CDR3 is 13 amino acids long. The V gene end was trimmed by 7 bases and the J gene end by 6 bases; junction bases not matched to a gene: 7. DNA of the CDR3: TGCGCCAGCCGAGAGCGGGAAGGCAATGAGCAGTTCTTC. The encoded protein is CASREREGNEQFF.

This clonotype appeared many times. J is TRBJ2-3 and V is TRBV5-1, with 12 bases lining up with TRBD2. Germline V gene sequence: CDR1 SGHRS, CDR2 YFSETQ. This CDR3 has 16 residues. The J segment lost 8 bases and the V segment lost 3 bases, leaving 10 bases of the junction unmatched. The CDR3 DNA reads TGCGCCAGCAGCTCGTGGACTAGCGGGACGAAGGGTACGCAGTATTTT. Its protein product is CASSSWTSGTKGTQYF.

The V call is TRBV27, the J call TRBJ2-5; D call uncertain. The CDR3 extends over 14 amino acids. V was shortened by 6 bases and J by 5 bases, with 16 bases between the two germline ends. Germline CDR1 MNHEY, CDR2 SMNVEV (reference sequence). In nucleotides, the CDR3 is TGTGCCAGCAGCCAAACTGGCGTGGGGGAGACCCAGTACTTC. Translated, it gives CASSQTGVGETQYF.

This clonotype was recorded many times. The rearrangement joins TRBV20-1 to TRBJ2-7; 10 bases are shared with TRBD2. The V gene end was trimmed by 5 bases and the J gene end by 0 bases; junction bases not matched to a gene: 4. CDR3 length: 14 amino acids. Germline CDR1 reads DFQATT; CDR2 reads SNEGSKA (reference sequence). In DNA, the CDR3 is TGCAGTGCTGCGGGACTAGCGTACTCCTACGAGCAGTACTTC. Translation: CSAAGLAYSYEQYF.

This clonotype was counted many times. This chain links TRBV20-1 with TRBJ1-2; 9 nucleotides line up with TRBD1. Per the germline V gene, CDR1 is DFQATT and CDR2 is SNEGSKA (reference sequence). V was pared by 5 bases and J by 4 bases, with 5 bases of the junction left unmatched. CDR3 size: 13 residues. As DNA, the CDR3 is TGCAGTGCTGGACCGGGACAGGGCTATGGCTACACCTTC. Encoded protein: CSAGPGQGYGYTF.